Reported below is one T cell receptor beta chain. No antigen is known for it. Ranging in age from about 6 to 95, the donors were healthy Caucasian individuals from Russia. Then a second PCR, running roughly 7 to 11 cycles, was carried out with a sample-barcoded 5' primer and a J-beta primer mix. One entry per CDR3 protein, called by TCRdb with MiXCR from the 5' RACE reads. The table records 650,000 to 1,000,000 distinct CDR3 sequences, about 36% of them present only once. The data were obtained in a study of blood T cells in healthy people across ages. Findings and caveats of the study: Versus aged donors, long-lived donors had higher diversity and more naive CD4+ cells. As naive T cell percentage varied, TCR beta diversity correlated strongly with it.

The source material was blood. This clonotype was sampled from a young man in good health.

The DNA for the CDR3 is TGTGCCACCAGTGACACCGGGACAGGGAACACCGGGGAGCTGTTTTTT. It codes for CATSDTGTGNTGELFF. The V gene is TRBV24-1, the J gene TRBJ2-2, with 8 bases fitting TRBD1. V was pared by 4 bases and J by 1 base, with 4 bases of the junction left unmatched. Germline loops: CDR1 KGHDR, CDR2 SFDVKD. The CDR3 spans 16 residues.